This T cell receptor (beta chain) was identified during a study of T cell repertoires in cytomegalovirus infection. At the level of the study: Public TCR beta signature analysis indicated the presence of both CMV infection and matching HLA type. Overall study findings and caveats: HLA-C-restricted CMV clonotypes gave the most frequent clonotype in two of eight donors. Cumulated frequencies of public TCR beta families served to identify carriers of CMV plus the relevant HLA.

One entry per CDR3 protein results from TCRdb running MiXCR on the reads. Here the sample spans approximately 110,000 distinct CDR3 sequences, less than 30% being singletons. The CDR3 length is 14 residues. Trimming removed 0 bases from V and 10 bases from J, with 13 bases in between. Germline-derived CDR1 and CDR2 are DFQATT and SNEGSKA (reference sequence). This clonotype has a handful of counts. The target antigen is unknown. The chain links TRBV20-1 to TRBJ1-6; possible D gene TRBD1, 6 bases. This specimen consisted of CD8+ T cells from cultured PBMCs, obtained from culture after CMV antigen stimulation. This TCR derives from a human donor in good health (CMV status not recorded). Some clones in this sample may be carry-over from other donors' samples. The CDR3 region is CSAREGQWRSPLHF. Here the CDR3 DNA reads TGCAGTGCTAGAGAAGGACAGTGGAGATCACCCCTCCACTTT.